The 18 T cell receptor beta chains in this list originate from one sample, sequenced in a study of cytomegalovirus exposure and HLA in healthy donors. 13 Jbeta primers and 60 Vbeta primers were used for the PCR. The repertoire was sequenced with immunoSEQ multiplex PCR; TCRdb's copy has only in-frame clones and lacks some. The repertoire consists of over 150,000 clones, with roughly 80% occurring once and the leading ten covering 0.65%. The sequenced sample was PBMCs. Receptors were obtained from a boy aged 5-17 years in good health and CMV-seronegative.

The chain links TRBV6-1 to TRBJ2-5, with D uncertain. Gene TRBJ2-7 matches the end of the DNA better, so the J call may be wrong. Germline V gene data show CDR1 as MNHNS and CDR2 as SASEGT. The CDR3 totals 12 residues. In nucleotides, the CDR3 is TGTGCCAGCAGTGAGGGCCTCTACGAGCAGTACTTC. It specifies CASSEGLYEQYF.

The chain carries TRBV7-9 and TRBJ1-5; D gene uncertain. V lost 1 base and J lost 9, with 13 bases in between. Germline CDR1 is SEHNR and CDR2 is FQNEAQ (reference sequence). The CDR3 loop spans 14 amino acids. The CDR3 sequence: CASSLGHHRGPQHF. The CDR3 DNA follows: TGTGCCAGCAGCTTAGGACACCACCGTGGGCCCCAGCATTTT.

J is TRBJ2-3 and V is TRBV6-6; a weak D match, TRBD1 (5 bases). Germline V lookup: CDR1 MNHNY, CDR2 SVGAGI (reference sequence). Deletions cut 7 bases from V and 1 base from J, with 18 bases between. This CDR3 region has 16 residues. The chain's CDR3 is CASTRAPGIRTDTQYF. CDR3 nucleotides: TGTGCCAGCACCAGGGCCCCAGGGATTCGCACAGATACGCAGTATTTT.

In its sample, this clone was seen once. The chain carries TRBV19 and TRBJ1-2, with TRBD1 identical over 9 bases. Germline assignment: CDR1 LNHDA and CDR2 SQIVND (reference sequence). The junction had 4 bases not matched to a gene; V was cut back by 6 bases and J by 8 bases. The CDR3 length is 12 residues. The CDR3 DNA sequence: TGTGCCAGTAGGACAGGGGGAGAAGGCTACACCTTC. As protein: CASRTGGEGYTF.

The V call is TRBV19, the J call TRBJ1-2; D is ambiguous. The CDR3 is made up of 14 amino acids. Germline V gene sequence: CDR1 LNHDA, CDR2 SQIVND (reference sequence). V was pared by 5 bases and J by 8 bases, with 18 bases between. DNA of the CDR3: TGTGCCAGTAGTCTGGACGGGATTGTGATCGGCTACACCTTC. Amino acids: CASSLDGIVIGYTF.

The chain combines TRBV27 with TRBJ2-2; D perhaps matches TRBD2 (6 bases). The CDR3 is 14 amino acids. Deletions cut 5 bases from V and 7 bases from J, with 14 bases between. The germline CDR1 and CDR2 sequences are MNHEY and SMNVEV (reference sequence). The CDR3 reads CASSPGGAGGELFF. In DNA form, the CDR3 reads TGTGCCAGCAGTCCCGGAGGGGCCGGCGGGGAGCTGTTTTTT.

The chain uses TRBV4-1 and TRBJ2-7, with 10 bases fitting TRBD2. The CDR3 is 17 residues long. Trimming at V came to 3 bases and at J to 2 bases, leaving 10 bases not matched to a gene. Germline-derived CDR1 and CDR2 are MGHRA and YSYEKL. Written as DNA, the CDR3 is TGCGCCAGCAGCCAGATCCCTAGCGGGAGCCCCCCCTACGAGCAGTACTTC. This encodes CASSQIPSGSPPYEQYF.

The chain joins TRBV6-1 to TRBJ2-7; 8 bases agree with TRBD2. Trimming removed 8 bases from V and 6 bases from J; junction bases left unmatched: 6. The germline V gene encodes CDR1 MNHNS and CDR2 SASEGT. The CDR3 extends over 12 amino acids. The CDR3 spells CASEGAGVEQYF. CDR3 DNA: TGTGCCAGCGAAGGAGCGGGAGTCGAGCAGTACTTC.

This chain uses TRBV6-4 with TRBJ1-6; D is ambiguous. Germline V lookup: CDR1 MRHNA, CDR2 SNTAGT. Deletions cut 0 bases from V and 9 bases from J, with 15 bases between. CDR3 size: 16 residues. For the CDR3, the DNA is TGTGCCAGCAGTGACTCTTCAGGAACCCCCCCTTCACCCCTCCACTTT. Translated: CASSDSSGTPPSPLHF.

The V gene is TRBV4-1, the J gene TRBJ1-3, with TRBD1 identical over 8 bases. Germline V gene sequence: CDR1 MGHRA, CDR2 YSYEKL. CDR3 length equals 13 residues. The junction had 6 bases not matched to a gene; V was cut back by 6 bases and J by 8 bases. CDR3 DNA: TGCGCCAGCAGACCACAGGGGGGGGACACCATATATTTT. Protein: CASRPQGGDTIYF.

DNA for the CDR3: TGTGCCACCAGCAGAGAAGGCAGGGCCTATGGCTACACCTTC. Protein product: CATSREGRAYGYTF. This chain joins TRBV15 and TRBJ1-2, with TRBD1 as a possible D gene (5 bases). Trimming stripped 0 bases from V and 4 bases from J, with 9 bases between. In germline, CDR1 is LNHNV, CDR2 YYDKDF (reference sequence). The CDR3 has 14 amino acids.

This CDR3 is CASSASGLYVQPQHF. In nucleotides, the CDR3 is TGTGCCAGCAGTGCCTCGGGACTCTACGTTCAGCCCCAGCATTTT. The V gene is TRBV6-1, the J gene TRBJ1-5, with a tentative D call TRBD1 (5 bases). The CDR3 has 15 residues. CDR1 and CDR2 from the germline V gene are MNHNS and SASEGT. Trimming cost V 4 bases and J 6 bases, with 16 bases left between them.

A single count supports this clone. The chain couples TRBV27 to TRBJ1-1; no firm D call. CDR1 MNHEY and CDR2 SMNVEV come from the germline V gene (reference sequence). CDR3 size: 13 residues. Trimming took off 3 bases at V and 6 bases at J, with 11 bases between the two ends. Written as DNA, the CDR3 is TGTGCCAGCAGTTTCTCCCAGAGCGCTGAAGCTTTCTTT. It is translated as CASSFSQSAEAFF.

The CDR3 nucleotides read TGTGCCAGCAGCTTAGCCAGGAGGGGCGGCTCTACCTTC. It yields the protein CASSLARRGGSTF. The rearrangement uses TRBV7-2 and TRBJ1-2; possible D gene TRBD1, 5 bases. The CDR3 is made up of 13 amino acids. From germline, CDR1 is SGHTA and CDR2 FQGNSA. V gave up 0 bases and J gave up 14 bases, with 16 bases separating them.

The V call is TRBV19, the J call TRBJ1-5; D perhaps matches TRBD1 (6 bases). The CDR3 consists of 15 residues. The germline V gene has CDR1 LNHDA and CDR2 SQIVND (reference sequence). The V gene lost 4 bases and the J gene lost 7 bases, with 17 bases spanning the gap. CDR3 sequence: CASSTLLRGQQPQHF. For the CDR3, the DNA is TGTGCCAGTAGTACTCTCCTCAGGGGTCAACAGCCCCAGCATTTT.

The J gene is TRBJ1-2, the V gene TRBV19; D is perhaps TRBD1 (6 bases). Germline V gives CDR1 LNHDA, CDR2 SQIVND (reference sequence). Trimming took 3 bases from V and 4 from J, leaving 21 bases between them. There are 17 residues in the CDR3. The CDR3 region is CASSISGVDRSIYGYTF. Here the CDR3 DNA reads TGTGCCAGTAGTATTTCAGGTGTCGACAGGTCGATCTATGGCTACACCTTC.

The rearrangement uses TRBV11-3 and TRBJ2-1, with 9 positions matching TRBD1. CDR3 length equals 15 residues. Germline V lookup: CDR1 SGHNT, CDR2 YENEEA. Trimming cost V 4 bases and J 2 bases; bases outside gene matches: 3. The CDR3 DNA reads TGTGCCAGCAGCTCGGACAGGGGACCCTACAATGAGCAGTTCTTC. This translates into CASSSDRGPYNEQFF.

The chain links TRBV7-9 to TRBJ1-1; no reliable D call. Trimming removed 4 bases from V and 5 bases from J, with 14 bases in between. Looked up from germline, CDR1 is SEHNR and CDR2 is FQNEAQ (reference sequence). The CDR3 totals 14 residues. Here the CDR3 DNA reads TGTGCCAGCAGCTATGGGCTGGATGGGACTGAAGCTTTCTTT. Translation gives CASSYGLDGTEAFF.